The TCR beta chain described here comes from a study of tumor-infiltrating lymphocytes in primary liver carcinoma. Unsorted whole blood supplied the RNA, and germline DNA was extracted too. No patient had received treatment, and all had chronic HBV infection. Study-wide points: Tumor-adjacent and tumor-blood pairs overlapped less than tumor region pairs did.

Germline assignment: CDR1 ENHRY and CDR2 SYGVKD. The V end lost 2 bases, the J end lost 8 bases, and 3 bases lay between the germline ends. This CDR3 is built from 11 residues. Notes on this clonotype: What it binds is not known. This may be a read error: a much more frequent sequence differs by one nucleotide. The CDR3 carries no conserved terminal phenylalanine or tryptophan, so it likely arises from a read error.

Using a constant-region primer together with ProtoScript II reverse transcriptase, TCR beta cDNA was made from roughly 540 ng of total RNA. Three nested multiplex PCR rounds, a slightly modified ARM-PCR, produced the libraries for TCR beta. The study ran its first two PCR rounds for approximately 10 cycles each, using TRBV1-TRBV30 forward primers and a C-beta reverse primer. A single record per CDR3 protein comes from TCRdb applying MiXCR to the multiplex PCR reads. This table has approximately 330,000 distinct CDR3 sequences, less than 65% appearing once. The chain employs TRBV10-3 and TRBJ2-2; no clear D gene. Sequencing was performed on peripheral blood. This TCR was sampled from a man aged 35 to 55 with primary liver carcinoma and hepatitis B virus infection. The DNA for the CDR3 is TGTGCCATCAGTGAGGGTGGGGAGCTGTTTTCT. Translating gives CAISEGGELFS.